What follows are 20 T cell receptor beta chains derived from one specimen sequenced in a study of blood T cell repertoires in COVID-19. The data were produced by immunoSEQ multiplex PCR, yet TCRdb's version contains in-frame clones alone and is incomplete. The sample lists 150,000 to 200,000 clones; about 86% were seen once. Sequenced: PBMCs or T cells enriched from blood (not recorded which). All receptors derive from a woman aged 40 to 50 in a cohort exposed to, infected with or recovered from COVID-19 (not recorded which).

The genes are TRBV3-1 (or the pseudogene TRBV3-2) and TRBJ1-1; D is undetermined. The CDR3 loop spans 10 amino acids. Germline loops: CDR1 LGHDT, CDR2 YNNKEL (reference sequence). Trimming removed 1 base from V and 8 bases from J, with 2 bases in between. CDR3 protein: CASSQAEAFF. CDR3 DNA sequence: TGTGCCAGCAGCCAAGCAGAAGCTTTCTTT.

V usage is TRBV11-2 and J usage is TRBJ1-1, with D maybe TRBD1 (5 bases). Trimming cost V 6 bases and J 0 bases, with 11 bases left between them. Germline loops: CDR1 SGHAT, CDR2 FQNNGV. CDR3 length: 14 amino acids. The CDR3 DNA sequence: TGTGCCAGCAGACACGGGGGAATGAACACTGAAGCTTTCTTT. Residues: CASRHGGMNTEAFF. The full variable domain, rest sourced from reference TRBV11-2 and TRBJ1-1, is EAGVAQSPRYKIIEKRQSVAFWCNPISGHATLYWYQQILGQGPKLLIQFQNNGVVDDSQLPKDRFSAERLKGVDSTLKIQPAKLEDSAVYLCASRHGGMNTEAFFGQGTRLTVV.

The J gene is TRBJ2-7, the V gene TRBV5-1; D not resolved. CDR1 and CDR2 (germline): SGHRS, YFSETQ. This CDR3 comprises 13 residues. The ends were cut back, 4 bases at V and 7 bases at J, with 15 bases in the middle. In nucleotides, the CDR3 is TGCGCCAGCAGCCCCCTGACGGGTTTTGAGCAGTACTTC. It yields the protein CASSPLTGFEQYF.

J is TRBJ1-2 and V is TRBV5-8; D is perhaps TRBD1 (6 bases). This CDR3 has 13 amino acids. The germline V gene encodes CDR1 SGHTS and CDR2 YDEGEE. V lost 3 bases to trimming and J lost 7 bases, with 13 bases between them. The CDR3 sequence is CASSSVTGGGYTF. The CDR3 DNA follows: TGTGCCAGCAGCTCGGTGACAGGCGGTGGCTACACCTTC.

The chain combines TRBV2 with TRBJ1-5, with D tentatively TRBD1 (5 bases). The CDR3 consists of 15 residues. V lost 3 bases and J 1 base, leaving 10 bases between the germline ends. Germline CDR1 is SNHLY and CDR2 is FYNNEI. The CDR3 DNA sequence: TGTGCCAGCAGTGAGTTTGGGGCGAGCAATCAGCCCCAGCATTTT. This translates into CASSEFGASNQPQHF.

The chain is built from TRBV19 and TRBJ1-5; D remains ambiguous. Germline values: CDR1 LNHDA, CDR2 SQIVND (reference sequence). This CDR3 region has 15 residues. Trimming pared 5 bases from V and 3 bases from J, leaving 14 bases between. The CDR3 region is CASSGSPSVNQPQHF. In nucleotides, the CDR3 is TGTGCCAGTAGTGGTAGCCCGTCCGTCAATCAGCCCCAGCATTTT.

The genes are TRBV7-8 and TRBJ1-6; D may be TRBD1 (6 bases). The CDR3 runs to 16 residues. Germline loops: CDR1 SGHVS, CDR2 FQNEAQ. Trimming cost V 0 bases and J 8 bases, with 14 bases left between them. The CDR3 loop is CASSLARSWGHSPLHF. DNA for the CDR3: TGTGCCAGCAGCTTAGCGCGATCCTGGGGGCATTCACCCCTCCACTTT. Full variable domain (missing parts from reference TRBV7-8 and TRBJ1-6): GAGVSQSPRYKVAKRGQDVALRCDPISGHVSLFWYQQALGQGPEFLTYFQNEAQLDKSGLPSDRFFAERPEGSVSTLKIQRTQQEDSAVYLCASSLARSWGHSPLHFGNGTRLTVT.

The chain is built from TRBV29-1 and TRBJ1-2; 8 bases map to TRBD1. J was trimmed by 3 bases and V by 3 bases; bases with no gene match: 0. The V gene's germline CDR1 is SQVTM and CDR2 ANQGSEA. CDR3 length: 12 residues. CDR3 in DNA: TGCAGCGTTGAGGGACAGGACTATGGCTACACCTTC. This sequence encodes CSVEGQDYGYTF.

V usage is TRBV10-1 and J usage is TRBJ1-5; TRBD1 might be the D (5 bases). Trimming took 3 bases from V and 6 from J, leaving 9 bases between them. The CDR3 extends over 13 amino acids. The germline V gene has CDR1 WNHNN and CDR2 SYGVQD (reference sequence). CDR3 protein: CASSETGSQPQHF. In DNA, the CDR3 is TGCGCCAGCAGTGAAACAGGTAGTCAGCCCCAGCATTTT.

The chain employs TRBV19 and TRBJ1-1; perhaps TRBD1 as D (5 bases). Germline values: CDR1 LNHDA, CDR2 SQIVND (reference sequence). The germline V and J ends were trimmed by 3 bases and 1 base, with 12 bases remaining between them. The CDR3 extends over 15 amino acids. The CDR3: CASSMDTFANTEAFF. The DNA of the CDR3 is TGTGCCAGTAGTATGGACACGTTCGCGAACACTGAAGCTTTCTTT.

The chain carries TRBV7-9 and TRBJ2-3, with TRBD2 identical over 11 bases. V lost 4 bases, J lost 0 bases, and 3 bases stayed unmatched. The germline CDR1 and CDR2 sequences are SEHNR and FQNEAQ (reference sequence). CDR3 size: 16 residues. The CDR3 loop reads CASSSTSGTSTDTQYF. Written as DNA, the CDR3 is TGTGCCAGCAGCTCGACTAGCGGGACTAGCACAGATACGCAGTATTTT. Together with reference TRBV7-9 and TRBJ2-3, the CDR3 gives the full variable domain: DTGVSQNPRHKITKRGQNVTFRCDPISEHNRLYWYRQTLGQGPEFLTYFQNEAQLEKSRLLSDRFSAERPKGSFSTLEIQRTEQGDSAMYLCASSSTSGTSTDTQYFGPGTRLTVL.

This chain connects TRBV11-2 to TRBJ1-2; TRBD1 matches 12 bases. The CDR3 covers 16 residues. V lost 0 bases and J lost 6; bases outside the gene matches: 5. Germline V gene sequence: CDR1 SGHAT, CDR2 FQNNGV. CDR3 region: CASSLDHGTGGNGYTF. Here the CDR3 DNA reads TGTGCCAGCAGCTTAGATCATGGGACAGGGGGCAATGGCTACACCTTC.

This clone was found once. V and J are TRBV30 and TRBJ2-7, with 7 bases identical to TRBD1. Per germline, CDR1 GTSNPN and CDR2 SVGIG (reference sequence). The J segment lost 5 bases and the V segment lost 2 bases, leaving 3 bases of the junction unmatched. The CDR3 is 12 residues long. The CDR3 DNA is TGTGCCTGGAGTCAGGGGGTTCACGAGCAGTACTTC. Translated: CAWSQGVHEQYF.

The V and J genes are TRBV6-1 and TRBJ2-7; the match to TRBD2 covers 12 bases. Germline CDR1 reads MNHNS; CDR2 reads SASEGT. The CDR3 covers 19 residues. V shed 4 bases, J shed 2 bases, and the junction held 15 bases outside the gene matches. CDR3 in amino acids: CASSGTSTSGSARTYEQYF. As DNA, the CDR3 is TGTGCCAGCAGTGGGACTTCGACTAGCGGGAGTGCTAGGACCTACGAGCAGTACTTC.

This clone has a single count. This chain joins TRBV7-6 and TRBJ2-1; perhaps TRBD2 as D (5 bases). Germline values: CDR1 SGHVS, CDR2 FNYEAQ. Trimming pared 2 bases from V and 4 bases from J, leaving 9 bases between. CDR3 length equals 14 residues. The CDR3 nucleotides are TGTGCCAGCAGCTTACGTCTAGCTTACAATGAGCAGTTCTTC. Amino acid sequence: CASSLRLAYNEQFF.

The chain combines TRBV7-9 with TRBJ2-1; D unclear. The germline V gene has CDR1 SEHNR and CDR2 FQNEAQ (reference sequence). V lost 1 base, J lost 4 bases, and 8 bases lay in between. The CDR3 contains 14 residues. The CDR3 bases are TGTGCCAGCAGCTTAGAGCCGCTTTACAATGAGCAGTTCTTC. Residues: CASSLEPLYNEQFF.

This clone has just a few counts. The V call is TRBV4-2, the J call TRBJ2-7, with 9 positions matching TRBD2. This CDR3 spans 16 amino acids. V was clipped by 0 bases and J by 2 bases; unmatched bases: 5. Germline CDR1 is LGHNA and CDR2 is YNFKEQ. CDR3 region: CASSQEASGATYEQYF. The CDR3 DNA sequence: TGTGCCAGCAGCCAAGAGGCTAGCGGGGCAACCTACGAGCAGTACTTC.

The chain employs TRBV5-1 and TRBJ2-1; TRBD2 matches 10 bases. This CDR3 spans 16 amino acids. The germline CDR1 and CDR2 sequences are SGHRS and YFSETQ. The V segment lost 2 bases and the J segment 2 bases; nucleotides outside the gene matches: 4. The CDR3 DNA sequence: TGCGCCAGCAGCTTCCGGACTAGCGGAGCCTACAATGAGCAGTTCTTC. As protein: CASSFRTSGAYNEQFF.

This chain connects TRBV6-5 to TRBJ1-1; 8 nucleotides align to TRBD1. Trimming took 6 bases from V and 6 from J; bases not matched to a gene: 12. Germline CDR1 reads MNHEY; CDR2 reads SVGAGI. The CDR3 is 15 amino acids. DNA of the CDR3: TGTGCCAGCAGGAGACAGGGGTCAGAAGTCGCTGAAGCTTTCTTT. This translates into CASRRQGSEVAEAFF.

The chain employs TRBV3-1 (or the pseudogene TRBV3-2) and TRBJ1-1; D is unclear. From germline, CDR1 is LGHDT and CDR2 YNNKEL (reference sequence). V lost 1 base and J lost 1, with 7 bases in between. The CDR3 runs 14 residues. CDR3 region: CASSQGTKNTEAFF. The CDR3 DNA follows: TGTGCCAGCAGCCAAGGTACAAAGAACACTGAAGCTTTCTTT.